Sequencing of this TCR beta chain was carried out in a study of T cells after yellow fever vaccination. Generation of TCR cDNA used 5'RACE template switching (which added a universal primer site and UMIs). Using its own MiXCR run on the 5' RACE reads, TCRdb lists one record per CDR3 protein. This table has about 350,000 distinct CDR3 sequences, 11% appearing once. This clonotype was recorded a few times. Its antigen is still unknown. Study outcomes and limitations: FACS-sorted repertoires could contain abundant clonotypes contaminating from the bulk population. Most primary-vaccination clones reappeared after the booster (about 97% CD4, more than 70% CD8).

CDR3 size: 13 residues. The V gene lost 8 bases and the J gene lost 6 bases, with 11 bases spanning the gap. This specimen consisted of PBMCs, obtained on the day of the first yellow fever vaccination. This TCR derives from a man between 18 and 35 years old who received the YFV17D yellow fever vaccine. V gene TRBV12-3 or TRBV12-4 combines with J gene TRBJ1-6, with TRBD1 as a possible D gene (5 bases). This chain's CDR3 is CASGFGANSPLHF. The CDR3 DNA reads as TGTGCCAGCGGATTTGGGGCTAATTCACCCCTCCACTTT.